Given below is one T cell receptor beta chain in context. Its target is not known. V gave up 5 bases and J gave up 4 bases, with 8 bases separating them. From germline, CDR1 is SEHNR and CDR2 FQNEAQ (reference sequence). The CDR3 is made up of 13 amino acids. This sample stems from a study of T cell responses to AZD1222 COVID-19 vaccine. Study-wide results and limits: Sampling captured repertoires only after the peak T cell response. Donors were largely white British and mainly female; clonal diversity was possibly underestimated. Vaccine-associated CD4 TCRs ranged over spike, dominating at 160-218 and 743-854. Spike-specific TCR breadth rose after two AZD1222 doses, and depth rose as well.

The assay was immunoSEQ multiplex PCR, and TCRdb's table has in-frame clones only and misses some. The sample lists about 130,000 clones, roughly 85% occurring once. The sequencing used peripheral blood, collected on day 0 of MenACWY control vaccination. The V and J genes are TRBV7-9 and TRBJ1-4; D gene ambiguous. The TCR sequence derives from an adult in good health. This chain's CDR3 is CASSTGFNEKLFF. In nucleotides, the CDR3 is TGTGCCAGCAGCACGGGATTTAATGAAAAACTGTTTTTT. The variable domain in full, completed from reference TRBV7-9 and TRBJ1-4, reads DTGVSQNPRHKITKRGQNVTFRCDPISEHNRLYWYRQTLGQGPEFLTYFQNEAQLEKSRLLSDRFSAERPKGSFSTLEIQRTEQGDSAMYLCASSTGFNEKLFFGSGTQLSVL.